A single sample gave rise to the 32 T cell receptor beta chains below, sequenced in a study of T cell repertoires in cytomegalovirus infection (dated by TCRdb to the late 2010s). This sample was sequenced with an Illumina HiSeq 1500. In-frame beta chains were kept once TCRdb had trimmed the public reads at Q25 with fastp and called clones with MiXCR. Rows merge per CDR3 protein into single entries with the most common DNA and genes. Recorded for this sample are roughly 760,000 distinct CDR3 sequences; about a third of them occurred a single time. The top ten clones comprise more than 2.5% of the sample. Sequencing was performed on PBMCs. Receptors were obtained from a human donor in good health (CMV status not recorded). Some clones in this sample may be carry-over from other donors' samples.

This clonotype was recorded a few times. This chain connects TRBV7-3 to TRBJ2-2, with D tentatively TRBD2 (5 bases). The CDR3 sequence is 16 residues long. Trimming shortened V by 4 bases and J by 2 bases, and 14 bases separated the two germline ends. Germline V gives CDR1 SGHTA, CDR2 FQGTGA. CDR3 region: CASSSSLQTNTGELFF. The CDR3 region has the DNA TGTGCCAGCAGCTCTAGCCTACAAACCAACACCGGGGAGCTGTTTTTT.

Note on this clonotype: The final CDR3 position lacks the conserved phenylalanine or tryptophan, pointing to a likely read error. V usage is TRBV18 and J usage is TRBJ2-1; no definite D call. Trimming shortened V by 6 bases and J by 7 bases, and 13 bases separated the two germline ends. From germline, CDR1 is KGHSH and CDR2 LQKENI. The CDR3 runs to 13 residues. CDR3 bases: TGTGCCAGCTCTCCCAATCCGTGGAATGAGCAGTTCTTA. Translated, it gives CASSPNPWNEQFL.

Ten or more counts support this clonotype. This chain links TRBV7-9 with TRBJ2-3, with TRBD1 identical over 10 bases. The germline gives CDR1 SEHNR, CDR2 FQNEAQ (reference sequence). The CDR3 length is 15 residues. V lost 6 bases, J lost 4 bases, and 7 bases stayed unmatched. The CDR3 here is CASSSGTGDADTQYF. The DNA of the CDR3 is TGTGCCAGCAGTTCCGGGACAGGGGACGCAGATACGCAGTATTTT. Full variable domain (rest looked up from reference TRBV7-9 and TRBJ2-3): DTGVSQNPRHKITKRGQNVTFRCDPISEHNRLYWYRQTLGQGPEFLTYFQNEAQLEKSRLLSDRFSAERPKGSFSTLEIQRTEQGDSAMYLCASSSGTGDADTQYFGPGTRLTVL.

The chain combines TRBV5-4 with TRBJ2-1, with D hard to call. V was clipped by 2 bases and J by 8 bases, with 8 bases between them. From germline, CDR1 is SGHNT and CDR2 YYREEE (reference sequence). The CDR3 is 12 residues long. CDR3 nucleotides: TGTGCCAGCAGCTTTACGGCTCATGAGCAGTTCTTC. Translation gives CASSFTAHEQFF.

This clonotype ranks as medium-sized. This chain joins TRBV7-2 and TRBJ1-1, with a weak D call TRBD1 (5 bases). The CDR3 has 14 amino acids. With 2 bases removed from V and 1 base from J, the gap between germline ends came to 8 bases. Germline CDR1 and CDR2: SGHTA and FQGNSA. This chain's CDR3 is CASSLWQGNTEAFF. The CDR3 region has the DNA TGTGCCAGCAGCTTATGGCAGGGGAACACTGAAGCTTTCTTT.

The rearrangement uses TRBV7-6 and TRBJ1-2; D is unresolved. Germline lookup yields CDR1 SGHVS and CDR2 FNYEAQ. The ends were cut back, 5 bases at V and 3 bases at J, with 25 bases in the middle. The CDR3 length is 18 residues. The CDR3 protein is CASSLLEEWARIYYGYTF. The CDR3 region has the DNA TGTGCCAGCAGCCTCCTAGAGGAGTGGGCGAGAATTTACTATGGCTACACCTTC.

The V and J genes are TRBV15 and TRBJ2-7, with 7 nucleotides matching TRBD1. Germline CDR1 and CDR2: LNHNV and YYDKDF (reference sequence). Germline trimming cut 0 bases from V and 3 bases from J; bases unmatched to any gene: 11. The CDR3 covers 17 residues. DNA of the CDR3: TGTGCCACCAGCAGAGAACCTCCAACAGGGGTAGACTACGAGCAGTACTTC. It codes for CATSREPPTGVDYEQYF. Filled out from reference TRBV15 and TRBJ2-7, the complete variable domain reads DAMVIQNPRYQVTQFGKPVTLSCSQTLNHNVMYWYQQKSSQAPKLLFHYYDKDFNNEADTPDNFQSRRPNTSFCFLDIRSPGLGDTAMYLCATSREPPTGVDYEQYFGPGTRLTVT.

V is TRBV12-3 or TRBV12-4 and J is TRBJ1-2; D not resolved. CDR3 length: 14 residues. V was shortened by 3 bases and J by 3 bases, with 11 bases between the two germline ends. CDR3 amino acids: CASSLVGSDYGYTF. The DNA for the CDR3 is TGTGCCAGCAGTTTGGTAGGCAGTGACTATGGCTACACCTTC.

Worth noting for this clonotype: In this CDR3 the conserved last residue, phenylalanine or tryptophan, is missing, so a read error is likely. This chain links TRBV7-2 with TRBJ2-1; TRBD2 agrees at 9 bases. CDR1 is SGHTA and CDR2 is FQGNSA in the germline V gene. The CDR3 length is 15 residues. The junction had 2 bases not matched to a gene; V was cut back by 4 bases and J by 1 base. CDR3 in amino acids: CASSSLAGSYNEQFL. CDR3 bases: TGTGCCAGCAGCTCTCTAGCGGGGTCCTACAATGAGCAGTTCTTA.

This clonotype was detected only a few times. This sequence joins TRBV12-3 or TRBV12-4 and TRBJ2-7; no firm D call. The CDR3 is 14 residues long. V shed 5 bases and J shed 7 bases, with 18 bases lying between them. CDR3 region: CASSQTLKSNEQYF. In DNA form, the CDR3 reads TGTGCCAGCAGTCAGACCTTAAAGAGCAATGAGCAGTACTTC.

There are a few counts of this clonotype. This chain joins TRBV7-9 and TRBJ2-3; 8 bases line up with TRBD2. The J segment lost 3 bases and the V segment lost 8 bases, leaving 10 bases of the junction unmatched. This CDR3 is built from 15 residues. Germline lookup yields CDR1 SEHNR and CDR2 FQNEAQ (reference sequence). Written as DNA, the CDR3 is TGTGCCAGCGAGGGACTAGGAATCACTACAGATACGCAGTATTTT. Protein product: CASEGLGITTDTQYF.

This sequence joins TRBV12-3 or TRBV12-4 and TRBJ1-1; 8 bases line up with TRBD1. The CDR3 has 15 amino acids. V lost 6 bases to trimming and J lost 6 bases; unmatched junction nucleotides: 12. CDR3 DNA: TGTGCCAGCAGCCCTCGGACAGGGCGTAACTCTGAAGCTTTCTTT. Amino acids: CASSPRTGRNSEAFF.

The chain carries TRBV20-1 and TRBJ2-7; D is ambiguous. In germline, CDR1 is DFQATT, CDR2 SNEGSKA (reference sequence). This CDR3 comprises 19 residues. V lost 3 bases to trimming and J lost 0 bases, with 27 bases between them. CDR3 coding DNA: TGCAGTGCTAGGATTTCCCCCGCGGCTTGGCTACGCGACTCCTACGAGCAGTACTTC. This codes for CSARISPAAWLRDSYEQYF.

This clonotype has just a few counts. The CDR3 here is CASSHPLTIATDTQYF. CDR3 nucleotide sequence: TGTGCCAGCAGTCATCCTTTGACGATCGCCACAGATACGCAGTATTTT. The rearrangement links TRBV25-1 to TRBJ2-3; D unresolved. This CDR3 has 16 amino acids. Germline V gene data show CDR1 as MGHDK and CDR2 as SYGVNS. Trimming pared 5 bases from V and 2 bases from J, leaving 17 bases between.

The gene calls are TRBV20-1 and TRBJ1-1; no clear D gene. Germline CDR1 and CDR2: DFQATT and SNEGSKA (reference sequence). Trimming stripped 0 bases from V and 7 bases from J, with 12 bases between. The CDR3 is 13 residues long. The CDR3 sequence is CSARDGFSGEAFF. The CDR3 DNA sequence: TGCAGTGCTAGAGATGGCTTTTCAGGTGAAGCTTTCTTT.

The J gene is TRBJ2-7, the V gene TRBV19; TRBD1 is a possible D gene (6 bases). CDR3 length equals 15 residues. Germline CDR1 reads LNHDA; CDR2 reads SQIVND (reference sequence). V was cut by 3 bases and J by 2 bases, with 14 bases left in between. DNA for the CDR3: TGTGCCAGTAGTATCGTTCTTACAGGGACCTACGAGCAGTACTTC. This codes for CASSIVLTGTYEQYF.

V gene TRBV19 combines with J gene TRBJ2-6; D is undetermined. Germline CDR1 LNHDA, CDR2 SQIVND (reference sequence). This CDR3 contains 18 residues. Trimming pared 3 bases from V and 0 bases from J, leaving 15 bases between. The CDR3 loop reads CASSIGYTRFSGANVLTF. DNA for the CDR3: TGTGCCAGTAGTATCGGCTACACCCGTTTCTCTGGGGCCAACGTCCTGACTTTC. Complete variable domain (other parts from reference TRBV19 and TRBJ2-6): DGGITQSPKYLFRKEGQNVTLSCEQNLNHDAMYWYRQDPGQGLRLIYYSQIVNDFQKGDIAEGYSVSREKKESFPLTVTSAQKNPTAFYLCASSIGYTRFSGANVLTFGAGSRLTVL.

A few counts support this clonotype. The chain has TRBV28 and TRBJ2-1; D possibly corresponds to TRBD2 (6 bases). The germline V and J ends were trimmed by 7 bases and 9 bases, with 19 bases remaining between them. The V gene's germline CDR1 is MDHEN and CDR2 SYDVKM. CDR3 length: 14 amino acids. CDR3 sequence: CASILRGSGPEQFF. DNA for the CDR3: TGTGCCAGCATCCTCCGGGGTAGCGGCCCTGAGCAGTTCTTC.

The rearrangement uses TRBV7-9 and TRBJ1-4; no firm D call. Germline V lookup: CDR1 SEHNR, CDR2 FQNEAQ (reference sequence). The CDR3 has 15 amino acids. V was pared by 3 bases and J by 5 bases, with 13 bases between. DNA of the CDR3: TGTGCCAGCAGCTTGCTCCAGGAGTTGAATGAAAAACTGTTTTTT. It specifies CASSLLQELNEKLFF.

A few counts support this clonotype. V is TRBV19 and J is TRBJ1-5, with 11 positions matching TRBD1. CDR3 length: 17 residues. Trimming took 3 bases from V and 3 from J; bases not matched to a gene: 7. Germline V lookup: CDR1 LNHDA, CDR2 SQIVND (reference sequence). The CDR3 here is CASSMGGTGGSNQPQHF. The CDR3 DNA reads TGTGCCAGTAGTATGGGGGGGACAGGGGGATCCAATCAGCCCCAGCATTTT.

The rearrangement uses TRBV5-1 and TRBJ2-1; possible D gene TRBD1, 6 bases. The CDR3 has 15 amino acids. V lost 4 bases and J 0 bases, leaving 11 bases between the germline ends. Germline V gene sequence: CDR1 SGHRS, CDR2 YFSETQ. The CDR3 sequence: CASSVQGPSYNEQFF. In DNA, the CDR3 is TGCGCCAGCAGCGTGCAGGGGCCCTCCTACAATGAGCAGTTCTTC.

This clonotype was detected ten times or more. The chain links TRBV7-6 to TRBJ1-2; 12 bases match TRBD1. Germline V lookup: CDR1 SGHVS, CDR2 FNYEAQ. The junction had 7 bases not matched to a gene; V was cut back by 3 bases and J by 5 bases. The CDR3 length is 16 residues. The CDR3 reads CASSLGTGGAGYGYTF. DNA for the CDR3: TGTGCCAGCAGCTTGGGGACAGGGGGCGCAGGATATGGCTACACCTTC.

This chain joins TRBV27 and TRBJ1-1; unclear D gene. From germline, CDR1 is MNHEY and CDR2 SMNVEV (reference sequence). This CDR3 spans 14 amino acids. V lost 5 bases, J lost 5 bases, and 15 bases lay in between. CDR3 coding DNA: TGTGCCAGCAGTAACGGAGGCCCGCGTACTGAAGCTTTCTTT. It specifies CASSNGGPRTEAFF.

This chain uses TRBV9 with TRBJ2-7, with 9 bases matching TRBD2. V gave up 0 bases and J gave up 7 bases; unmatched junction bases: 8. CDR3 length: 15 residues. Germline V gene sequence: CDR1 SGDLS, CDR2 YYNGEE. The CDR3 is CASSVGVAGDGEQYF. The CDR3, as DNA: TGTGCCAGCAGCGTAGGGGTAGCGGGAGATGGTGAGCAGTACTTC.

In regard to this clonotype: An end of the junction differs from the germline gene, which may be a read error. The CDR3 DNA reads as TGTGCCAGCAGCCCCCGACCCTCCTGGGGCACAGAGACGCAGTATTTT. This translates into CASSPRPSWGTETQYF. The chain joins TRBV7-9 to TRBJ2-3, with a weak D call TRBD1 (5 bases). CDR3 length: 16 amino acids. The germline gives CDR1 SEHNR, CDR2 FQNEAQ (reference sequence).

The chain carries TRBV20-1 and TRBJ1-1; D unclear. Deletions cut 1 base from V and 8 bases from J, with 11 bases between. CDR1 is DFQATT and CDR2 is SNEGSKA in the germline V gene (reference sequence). The CDR3 extends over 12 amino acids. CDR3 DNA: TGCAGTGCTAGAGTCCTGGAAACCGAAGCTTTCTTT. It translates to CSARVLETEAFF.

At least ten counts were recorded for this clonotype. This chain joins TRBV7-2 and TRBJ1-2; D is undetermined. Germline V lookup: CDR1 SGHTA, CDR2 FQGNSA. This CDR3 has 12 amino acids. The germline V and J ends were trimmed by 4 bases and 1 base, with 4 bases remaining between them. CDR3 region: CASSSINYGYTF. The CDR3 DNA follows: TGTGCCAGCAGCTCAATTAACTATGGCTACACCTTC.

About this clonotype: The CDR3 does not close with the conserved phenylalanine or tryptophan, likely indicating a read error. The chain combines TRBV28 with TRBJ1-2, with D unclear. Germline loops: CDR1 MDHEN, CDR2 SYDVKM. The CDR3 sequence is 17 residues long. V dropped 2 bases and J dropped 7 bases, with 23 bases sitting between them. The CDR3 DNA follows: TGTGCCAGCAGTTTAACCATTCCGCAGAATAATCGCGTTGGCTACACCTTA. This encodes CASSLTIPQNNRVGYTL.

The genes are TRBV11-2 and TRBJ2-7, with 9 positions matching TRBD1. Germline V gene lookup returns CDR1 SGHAT and CDR2 FQNNGV. CDR3 length equals 16 residues. Trimming at V came to 8 bases and at J to 1 base, leaving 12 bases not matched to a gene. Here the CDR3 reads CASAKDRTGASYEQYF. For the CDR3, the DNA is TGTGCCAGCGCCAAGGACCGGACAGGGGCGTCCTACGAGCAGTACTTC.

The sample holds a few counts of this clonotype. The chain is built from TRBV10-3 and TRBJ1-5; possible D gene TRBD1, 5 bases. Looked up from germline, CDR1 is ENHRY and CDR2 is SYGVKD. This CDR3 comprises 14 residues. With 8 bases removed from V and 2 bases from J, the gap between germline ends came to 13 bases. The CDR3 DNA follows: TGTGCCATCGCCAGGGAAGGTGGCAATCAGCCCCAGCATTTT. It specifies CAIAREGGNQPQHF.

This chain uses TRBV5-1 with TRBJ2-1; D unresolved. Deletions cut 0 bases from V and 10 bases from J, with 11 bases between. Germline lookup yields CDR1 SGHRS and CDR2 YFSETQ. This CDR3 is 13 amino acids long. In nucleotides, the CDR3 is TGCGCCAGCAGCTTGGCAAACGCCGAAGAGCAGTTCTTC. Translating gives CASSLANAEEQFF.

This clonotype was picked up a small number of times. J is TRBJ1-1 and V is TRBV19, with D perhaps TRBD1 (5 bases). V lost 2 bases and J lost 8, with 15 bases in between. The CDR3 length is 14 residues. The germline CDR1 and CDR2 sequences are LNHDA and SQIVND (reference sequence). The CDR3 region has the DNA TGTGCCAGTAGTATAAAGGGTGGGGCGTTGGAAGCTTTCTTT. Translation: CASSIKGGALEAFF.